Included here is one T cell receptor beta chain sequence, with context. The data are from a study of blood T cell repertoires in COVID-19. The wider study: The origin of the acute and convalescent COVID-19 samples was the United States, Italy and Spain.

Germline values: CDR1 MNHEY, CDR2 SMNVEV (reference sequence). The CDR3 length is 14 residues. V was pared by 5 bases and J by 3 bases, with 7 bases of the junction left unmatched. Some clones are missing from TCRdb's copy, which holds only in-frame ones; the method was immunoSEQ multiplex PCR. The sample lists about 230,000 clones; roughly 88% were seen once. The sample taken for sequencing was peripheral blood. The rearrangement uses TRBV27 and TRBJ2-7, with 7 bases aligning to TRBD2. This sequence originates from a woman aged 40 to 55 who had recovered from COVID-19. The CDR3 loop reads CASSPVGDYYEQYF. CDR3 DNA: TGTGCCAGCAGTCCCGTAGGGGACTACTACGAGCAGTACTTC.